Each of the 29 T cell receptor beta chains below was sequenced from the same sample in a study of CD8 T cells in ankylosing spondylitis. TCRdb recomputed calls from the 5' RACE reads with MiXCR, one row per CDR3 protein. The profile shows under 85,000 distinct CDR3 sequences, roughly 5% of them singletons. Sample: blood, either unsorted or a sorted T cell fraction (not recorded which). These receptors all come from a male donor with ankylosing spondylitis or in good health (not recorded which).

This clonotype was seen repeatedly, ten times or more. This CDR3 is CASSHGGSQETQYF. CDR3 nucleotide sequence: TGTGCCAGCAGCCACGGCGGCTCCCAAGAGACCCAGTACTTC. The rearrangement uses TRBV3-1 and TRBJ2-5; D is unclear. Germline loops: CDR1 LGHDT, CDR2 YNNKEL (reference sequence). The CDR3 has 14 amino acids. Trimming took off 3 bases at V and 1 base at J, with 9 bases between the two ends.

This clonotype was counted ten times or more. Written as DNA, the CDR3 is TGCAGTGCTAGAGATTGGGGAGCCGACAGGGGCACAGATACGCAGTATTTT. This codes for CSARDWGADRGTDTQYF. This chain uses TRBV20-1 with TRBJ2-3; 7 bases match TRBD1. The CDR3 runs 17 residues. Germline lookup yields CDR1 DFQATT and CDR2 SNEGSKA (reference sequence). Losses at the gene ends were 0 bases for V and 1 base for J; bases not matched to a gene: 10.

There are many counts of this clonotype. The V and J genes are TRBV4-2 and TRBJ2-5; 10 positions agree with TRBD1. The germline V gene encodes CDR1 LGHNA and CDR2 YNFKEQ. J was trimmed by 1 base and V by 1 base; bases with no gene match: 6. The CDR3 consists of 17 residues. The CDR3, as DNA: TGTGCCAGCAGCCAAGTAGGGACAGGGGTCCTCCAAGAGACCCAGTACTTC. Encoded protein: CASSQVGTGVLQETQYF.

About this clonotype itself: Possible read error: a much larger clone is one base away. The J gene is TRBJ2-1, the V gene TRBV7-6; D is perhaps TRBD2 (7 bases). Germline CDR1 and CDR2: SGHVS and FNYEAQ. Trimming pared 2 bases from V and 2 bases from J, leaving 13 bases between. This CDR3 spans 16 amino acids. The DNA of the CDR3 is TGTGCCAGCAGCTTAACGTGGGGGGGCGCCTACAATGAGCAGTTCTTC. It translates to CASSLTWGGAYNEQFF.

The rearrangement links TRBV5-1 to TRBJ2-3, with a weak D call TRBD1 (5 bases). This CDR3 has 13 amino acids. Germline V gene sequence: CDR1 SGHRS, CDR2 YFSETQ. Trimming removed 3 bases from V and 0 bases from J, with 5 bases in between. In DNA form, the CDR3 reads TGCGCCAGCAGCTCAGGGAGCACAGATACGCAGTATTTT. This encodes CASSSGSTDTQYF. Complete variable domain (other parts from reference TRBV5-1 and TRBJ2-3): KAGVTQTPRYLIKTRGQQVTLSCSPISGHRSVSWYQQTPGQGLQFLFEYFSETQRNKGNFPGRFSGRQFSNSRSEMNVSTLELGDSALYLCASSSGSTDTQYFGPGTRLTVL.

This clonotype was recorded at least ten times. J is TRBJ2-3 and V is TRBV20-1; D gene uncertain. Germline V CDR1 and CDR2: DFQATT, SNEGSKA (reference sequence). V shed 6 bases and J shed 1 base, with 11 bases lying between them. The CDR3 totals 13 residues. CDR3 in amino acids: CSAYPQGTDTQYF. For the CDR3, the DNA is TGCAGTGCCTATCCGCAGGGCACAGATACGCAGTATTTT.

The gene calls are TRBV5-5 and TRBJ2-2; D not resolved. Trimming took off 0 bases at V and 0 bases at J, with 3 bases between the two ends. This CDR3 comprises 14 residues. Germline V lookup: CDR1 SGHKS, CDR2 YYEKEE (reference sequence). In DNA, the CDR3 is TGTGCCAGCAGCTTGGGCGCGAACACCGGGGAGCTGTTTTTT. Amino acids: CASSLGANTGELFF.

This clonotype was counted at least ten times. The chain combines TRBV9 with TRBJ1-1, with D possibly matching TRBD1 (6 bases). V lost 1 base, J lost 1 base, and 11 bases lay in between. Germline CDR1 reads SGDLS; CDR2 reads YYNGEE. The CDR3 has 15 residues. The CDR3 coding sequence is TGTGCCAGCAGCGTATCAGGGGCAGGGAACACTGAAGCTTTCTTT. It specifies CASSVSGAGNTEAFF.

This clonotype was seen repeatedly, ten times or more. The rearrangement uses TRBV5-1 and TRBJ1-5, with a possible D match to TRBD1 (5 bases). The ends were cut back, 4 bases at V and 5 bases at J, with 16 bases in the middle. This CDR3 contains 15 residues. Germline loops: CDR1 SGHRS, CDR2 YFSETQ. The CDR3: CASSPVGGSHQPQHF. The CDR3 DNA is TGCGCCAGCAGCCCGGTCGGGGGGTCCCATCAGCCCCAGCATTTT.

This clonotype occurred many times. The genes are TRBV18 and TRBJ1-2, with a tentative D call TRBD1 (5 bases). Germline values: CDR1 KGHSH, CDR2 LQKENI. The CDR3 loop spans 13 amino acids. Trimming removed 5 bases at V and 7 bases at J, with 14 bases between. The CDR3 region is CASSEQADTGYTF. Written as DNA, the CDR3 is TGTGCCAGCTCAGAACAGGCCGATACTGGCTACACCTTC.

This clonotype was detected ten times or more. The chain combines TRBV7-9 with TRBJ2-1; D is unclear. This CDR3 comprises 14 residues. V gave up 4 bases and J gave up 5 bases, with 12 bases separating them. The germline CDR1 and CDR2 sequences are SEHNR and FQNEAQ (reference sequence). CDR3 amino acids: CASSSTFGHNEQFF. The CDR3 DNA sequence: TGTGCCAGCAGCTCTACATTCGGTCACAATGAGCAGTTCTTC.

This clonotype occurred many times. The chain links TRBV6-2 or TRBV6-3 to TRBJ2-7, with 7 bases that match TRBD1. Germline V lookup: CDR1 MNHEY, CDR2 SVGEGT. J gave up 0 bases and V 7 bases, and 9 bases lay outside the gene matches. This CDR3 spans 15 amino acids. The CDR3 protein is CASKMGTVLSYEQYF. DNA for the CDR3: TGTGCCAGCAAAATGGGGACAGTGCTCTCCTACGAGCAGTACTTC.

In its sample, this clonotype was seen many times. V and J are TRBV2 and TRBJ2-5; 11 positions match TRBD1. This CDR3 has 15 residues. Trimming took 5 bases from V and 4 from J; bases not matched to a gene: 6. Per the germline V gene, CDR1 is SNHLY and CDR2 is FYNNEI. The CDR3 region has the DNA TGTGCCAGCAGTTGGACAGGGGGCTCAGGAGAGACCCAGTACTTC. It translates to CASSWTGGSGETQYF. Combining the CDR3 with reference TRBV2 and TRBJ2-5 gives the whole variable domain EPEVTQTPSHQVTQMGQEVILRCVPISNHLYFYWYRQILGQKVEFLVSFYNNEISEKSEIFDDQFSVERPDGSNFTLKIRSTKLEDSAMYFCASSWTGGSGETQYFGPGTRLLVL.

This clonotype was seen many times. CDR3: CASSFRGDGELFF. The CDR3, as DNA: TGTGCCAGCAGTTTTCGGGGTGACGGGGAGCTGTTTTTT. The V call is TRBV12-3 or TRBV12-4, the J call TRBJ2-2; D perhaps matches TRBD2 (5 bases). Between the trimmed V and J ends, which lost 3 bases and 7 bases, there was a span of 9 bases. The CDR3 is 13 amino acids.

This clonotype was observed at least ten times. The chain couples TRBV12-3 or TRBV12-4 to TRBJ1-5, with D possibly TRBD1 on 5 matching bases. This CDR3 contains 13 residues. Deletions cut 6 bases from V and 7 bases from J, with 13 bases between. This CDR3 is CASSPKGWQPQHF. As DNA, the CDR3 is TGTGCCAGCAGCCCTAAGGGGTGGCAGCCCCAGCATTTT.

This clonotype has a count of ten or more. The gene calls are TRBV4-2 and TRBJ2-1; 12 bases agree with TRBD2. CDR1 is LGHNA and CDR2 is YNFKEQ in the germline V gene. V gave up 1 base and J gave up 6 bases; unmatched junction bases: 7. This CDR3 has 17 amino acids. The CDR3 spells CASSQAQTSGGRNEQFF. The CDR3 bases are TGTGCCAGCAGCCAAGCTCAAACTAGCGGGGGGCGCAATGAGCAGTTCTTC.

In this sample, this clonotype turned up many times. The J gene is TRBJ2-3, the V gene TRBV20-1; D is ambiguous. Trimming took 5 bases from V and 2 from J, leaving 11 bases between them. Germline CDR1 is DFQATT and CDR2 is SNEGSKA (reference sequence). This CDR3 spans 13 amino acids. In DNA form, the CDR3 reads TGCAGTGCTGGCCCCCCTGACACAGATACGCAGTATTTT. It is translated as CSAGPPDTDTQYF.

The V call is TRBV30, the J call TRBJ1-4, with 8 nucleotides matching TRBD1. The V and J ends lost 3 bases and 3 bases, in that order; junction bases with no gene match: 3. Per the germline V gene, CDR1 is GTSNPN and CDR2 is SVGIG (reference sequence). The CDR3 totals 14 residues. Here the CDR3 reads CAWRPGQANEKLFF. CDR3 coding DNA: TGTGCCTGGAGACCGGGACAGGCTAATGAAAAACTGTTTTTT.

This clonotype has a count of ten or more. This chain joins TRBV12-3 or TRBV12-4 and TRBJ2-5; 11 bases are a match to TRBD1. The CDR3 runs 14 residues. Trimming removed 6 bases from V and 4 bases from J; junction bases left unmatched: 4. CDR3 sequence (DNA): TGTGCCAGCAGCCGGGGGACAGGGGGAGAGACCCAGTACTTC. This codes for CASSRGTGGETQYF.

This clonotype was picked up many times. This chain links TRBV20-1 with TRBJ2-1; TRBD1 or TRBD2 may be the D gene (5 bases each). Trimming took off 0 bases at V and 5 bases at J, with 14 bases between the two ends. Germline CDR1 reads DFQATT; CDR2 reads SNEGSKA (reference sequence). The length of the CDR3 is 15 residues. The CDR3 sequence is CSARDNGDPHNEQFF. The CDR3, as DNA: TGCAGTGCTAGAGATAACGGGGACCCCCACAATGAGCAGTTCTTC.

This clonotype was seen ten or more times. The V and J genes are TRBV28 and TRBJ2-1, with D perhaps matching TRBD1 (5 bases). Per the germline V gene, CDR1 is MDHEN and CDR2 is SYDVKM. The CDR3 loop spans 16 amino acids. V was pared by 4 bases and J by 6 bases, with 19 bases between. CDR3 nucleotides: TGTGCCAGCAGTTCAACTCACAGGCCCTCAGGCAATGAGCAGTTCTTC. Its translation is CASSSTHRPSGNEQFF. The full variable domain, in which reference TRBV28 and TRBJ2-1 provide the parts outside the CDR3, is DVKVTQSSRYLVKRTGEKVFLECVQDMDHENMFWYRQDPGLGLRLIYFSYDVKMKEKGDIPEGYSVSREKKERFSLILESASTNQTSMYLCASSSTHRPSGNEQFFGPGTRLTVL.

This clonotype was counted at least ten times. V is TRBV6-1 and J is TRBJ2-7; 7 bases are shared with TRBD2. V was clipped by 5 bases and J by 3 bases; unmatched bases: 13. CDR1 is MNHNS and CDR2 is SASEGT in the germline V gene. The CDR3 runs to 16 residues. The CDR3 DNA sequence: TGTGCCAGCAGTCCTGCTCGCGGGGGACCTGTCTACGAGCAGTACTTC. The encoded protein is CASSPARGGPVYEQYF.

This clonotype has at least ten counts. The chain uses TRBV27 and TRBJ2-3, with 9 bases lining up with TRBD2. The CDR3 has 15 residues. V trimming: 4 bases; J trimming: 5 bases; junction bases outside the gene matches: 7. The V gene's germline CDR1 is MNHEY and CDR2 SMNVEV (reference sequence). CDR3 bases: TGTGCCAGCAGTTCCCCGGGACTAGCCGGAGATACGCAGTATTTT. Translation gives CASSSPGLAGDTQYF.

This clonotype was seen ten or more times. This sequence joins TRBV15 and TRBJ2-6; D is possibly TRBD2 (6 bases). CDR1 and CDR2 (germline): LNHNV, YYDKDF (reference sequence). V lost 3 bases and J lost 0, with 15 bases in between. This CDR3 spans 18 amino acids. Written as DNA, the CDR3 is TGTGCCACCAGCAGGAGGTCGGGACTGCTCTCTGGGGCCAACGTCCTGACTTTC. It is translated as CATSRRSGLLSGANVLTF.

On this clonotype: A much bigger clone sits one base away, suggesting this may be a read error. The CDR3 is CASSYSRDSYSSLHF. As DNA, the CDR3 is TGTGCCAGCAGTTACTCGAGGGACAGCTATTCATCCCTCCACTTT. The rearrangement uses TRBV6-5 and TRBJ1-6, with 7 bases identical to TRBD1. CDR1 is MNHEY, CDR2 SVGAGI, per germline. CDR3 size: 15 residues.

This clonotype was detected ten times or more. This chain connects TRBV4-2 to TRBJ2-7; D is uncertain. The V gene lost 0 bases and the J gene lost 3 bases, with 6 bases spanning the gap. The CDR3 runs to 13 residues. The germline CDR1 and CDR2 sequences are LGHNA and YNFKEQ. The CDR3 region is CASSQEADYEQYF. CDR3 in DNA: TGTGCCAGCAGCCAAGAGGCAGACTACGAGCAGTACTTC.

This clonotype was recorded a few times. The V gene is TRBV7-9, the J gene TRBJ2-1; D is ambiguous. Between the trimmed V and J ends, which lost 6 bases and 8 bases, there was a span of 11 bases. This CDR3 has 12 residues. From germline, CDR1 is SEHNR and CDR2 FQNEAQ (reference sequence). The CDR3 sequence is CASRSATDEQFF. CDR3 in DNA: TGTGCCAGCAGAAGCGCGACGGATGAGCAGTTCTTC.

This chain connects TRBV7-2 to TRBJ2-2; D gene unclear. Trimming took off 1 base at V and 5 bases at J, with 8 bases between the two ends. The CDR3 covers 14 residues. Per germline, CDR1 SGHTA and CDR2 FQGNSA. The CDR3 loop is CASSLGVSTGELFF. CDR3 sequence (DNA): TGTGCCAGCAGCTTAGGGGTGTCGACCGGGGAGCTGTTTTTT.

Ten or more counts support this clonotype. The chain links TRBV25-1 to TRBJ2-1; 7 bases are shared with TRBD2. Trimming at V came to 6 bases and at J to 5 bases, leaving 10 bases not matched to a gene. Germline assignment: CDR1 MGHDK and CDR2 SYGVNS. The CDR3 consists of 15 residues. The CDR3 DNA reads TGTGCCAGCAGCTTCTTCCCGGGGGGAAACAATGAGCAGTTCTTC. Translated: CASSFFPGGNNEQFF.